Many counts were recorded for the clone carrying this T cell receptor beta chain. Antigen specificity is unknown. These data belong to a study of T-cell reconstitution after alpha-beta-depleted transplantation in children. Researchers prepared the TCRbeta library using unique molecular identifiers, the study reports. TCRdb processed the PCR reads anew with MiXCR; each CDR3 protein has one entry. The sample includes 500,000 to 650,000 distinct CDR3 sequences, 11% of them seen just once. Looked up from germline, CDR1 is SQVTM and CDR2 is ANQGSEA. V was shortened by 4 bases and J by 5 bases, with 8 bases between the two germline ends. The CDR3 sequence is 11 residues long. General study findings and limits: Several hundred expanded graft clones reportedly supplied alpha-beta T cells about two months after transplant. Newly produced T cells mostly provided counts and TCRbeta diversity after one year, as hyperexpanded clones declined. Recipient T cells and thymic progenitors that survived gave rise to the high TCRbeta diversity observed at day 60 in some patients.

J is TRBJ1-1 and V is TRBV29-1; D not resolved. Sequences were derived from PBMCs, mostly from graft donor cells, sampled 180 days after TCRalphabeta/CD19-depleted stem cell transplant. The source is a female patient aged 2-10 years who had a stem cell transplant for aplastic anemia, so the T cells may come from the graft donor. CDR3: CSVARETEAFF. CDR3 sequence (DNA): TGCAGCGTTGCTAGGGAAACTGAAGCTTTCTTT.